This T cell receptor beta chain was obtained from a study of T cell changes during pregnancy in multiple sclerosis. TCRdb's copy holds only in-frame clones and misses some; the assay was immunoSEQ multiplex PCR. The sample includes about 31,000 clones, about 90% seen only once; the top ten take 0.6% to 0.8%. The sample consisted of CD4+ T cells from peripheral blood mononuclear cells, taken in the first trimester of pregnancy. This TCR derives from a female donor in good health, enrolled as a control in a pregnancy study.

The CDR3 region is CASSPPEGLLYGYTF. As DNA, the CDR3 is TGTGCCAGCTCACCACCGGAGGGACTCCTCTATGGCTACACCTTC. The chain links TRBV18 to TRBJ1-2; possibly TRBD1 for D (5 bases). V was clipped by 0 bases and J by 4 bases, with 12 bases between them. The CDR3 is 15 amino acids. Germline CDR1 is KGHSH and CDR2 is LQKENI. The full variable domain, completed using reference TRBV18 and TRBJ1-2, is NAGVMQNPRHLVRRRGQEARLRCSPMKGHSHVYWYRQLPEEGLKFMVYLQKENIIDESGMPKERFSAEFPKEGPSILRIQQVVRGDSAAYFCASSPPEGLLYGYTFGSGTRLTVV.